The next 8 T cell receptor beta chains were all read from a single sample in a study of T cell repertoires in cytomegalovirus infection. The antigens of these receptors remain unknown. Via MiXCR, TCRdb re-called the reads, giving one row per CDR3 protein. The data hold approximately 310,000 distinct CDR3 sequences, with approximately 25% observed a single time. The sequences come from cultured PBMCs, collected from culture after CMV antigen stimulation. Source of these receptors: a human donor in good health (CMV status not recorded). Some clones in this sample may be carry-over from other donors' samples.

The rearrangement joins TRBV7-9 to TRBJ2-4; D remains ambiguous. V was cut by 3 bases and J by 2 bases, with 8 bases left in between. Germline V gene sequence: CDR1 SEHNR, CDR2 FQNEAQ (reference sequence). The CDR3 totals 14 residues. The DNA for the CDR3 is TGTGCCAGCAGCTTGGTCGGAACCAAAAACATTCAGTACTTC. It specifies CASSLVGTKNIQYF.

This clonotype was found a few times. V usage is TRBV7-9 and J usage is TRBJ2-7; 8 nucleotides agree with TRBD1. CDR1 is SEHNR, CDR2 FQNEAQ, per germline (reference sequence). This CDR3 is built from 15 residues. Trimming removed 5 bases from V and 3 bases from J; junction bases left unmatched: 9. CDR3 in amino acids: CASSGPRQGLYEQYF. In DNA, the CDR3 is TGTGCCAGCAGCGGACCGAGACAGGGGCTCTACGAGCAGTACTTC.

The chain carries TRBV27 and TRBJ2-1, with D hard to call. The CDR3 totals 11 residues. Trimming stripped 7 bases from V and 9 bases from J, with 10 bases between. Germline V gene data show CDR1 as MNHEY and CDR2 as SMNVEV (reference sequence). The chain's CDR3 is CASKAQSEQFF. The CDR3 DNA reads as TGTGCCAGCAAGGCTCAGAGTGAGCAGTTCTTC.

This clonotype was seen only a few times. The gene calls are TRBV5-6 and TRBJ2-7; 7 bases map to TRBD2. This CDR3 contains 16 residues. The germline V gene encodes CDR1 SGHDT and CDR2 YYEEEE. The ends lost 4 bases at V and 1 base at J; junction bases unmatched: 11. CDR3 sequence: CASSPLLLAESYEQYF. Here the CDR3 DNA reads TGTGCCAGCAGCCCACTCCTTCTAGCGGAATCCTACGAGCAGTACTTC.

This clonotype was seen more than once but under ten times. In DNA, the CDR3 is TGTGCCAGCTCCGGGCCGTCGGTGGGGCAGTTCTTC. Encoded protein: CASSGPSVGQFF. V and J are TRBV6-2 or TRBV6-3 and TRBJ2-1; D is unresolved. Trimming left V 8 bases short and J 12 bases short, with 17 bases between. CDR1 and CDR2 (germline): MNHEY, SVGEGT. The CDR3 spans 12 residues.

CDR3 sequence reads: CASSLDPHGMNTEAFF. Here the CDR3 DNA reads TGTGCCAGCAGTTTAGATCCACACGGGATGAACACTGAAGCTTTCTTT. The rearrangement joins TRBV12-3 or TRBV12-4 to TRBJ1-1; no clear D. Trimming pared 1 base from V and 0 bases from J, leaving 12 bases between. The CDR3 length is 16 residues.

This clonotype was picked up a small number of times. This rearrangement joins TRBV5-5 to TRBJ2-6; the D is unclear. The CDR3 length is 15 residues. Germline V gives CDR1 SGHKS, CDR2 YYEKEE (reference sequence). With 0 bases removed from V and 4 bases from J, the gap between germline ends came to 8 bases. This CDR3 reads CASSLDPWGANVLTF. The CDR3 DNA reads TGTGCCAGCAGCTTGGACCCTTGGGGGGCCAACGTCCTGACTTTC.

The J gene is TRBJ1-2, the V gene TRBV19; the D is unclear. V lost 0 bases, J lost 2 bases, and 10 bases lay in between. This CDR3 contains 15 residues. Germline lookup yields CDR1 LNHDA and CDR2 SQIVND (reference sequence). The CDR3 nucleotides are TGTGCCAGTAGTATAGATCTAGAGGGAAACTATGGCTACACCTTC. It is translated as CASSIDLEGNYGYTF.